These 23 T cell receptor beta chains share one sample of origin, sequenced in a study of cytomegalovirus exposure and HLA in healthy donors. PCR used 60 Vbeta primers and 13 Jbeta primers. Data came from immunoSEQ multiplex PCR; TCRdb stores just in-frame clones and leaves some out. The data hold 150,000 to 200,000 clones, with around three quarters observed a single time. The sequencing input was PBMCs. The receptors stem from a young woman in good health and CMV-seropositive.

The rearrangement uses TRBV7-2 and TRBJ2-3, with D tentatively TRBD1 (5 bases). The CDR3 covers 14 residues. Trimming took 2 bases from V and 3 from J, leaving 9 bases between them. In germline, CDR1 is SGHTA, CDR2 FQGNSA. Here the CDR3 DNA reads TGTGCCAGCAGCTTACAAAAGGGGACAGATACGCAGTATTTT. Its translation: CASSLQKGTDTQYF.

This clone was picked up one time. The chain carries TRBV7-8 and TRBJ1-5; no clear D gene. CDR1 and CDR2 (germline): SGHVS, FQNEAQ. This CDR3 has 14 amino acids. Trimming removed 4 bases at V and 6 bases at J, with 13 bases between. The CDR3 loop is CASSSVVRGQPQHF. In DNA, the CDR3 is TGTGCCAGCAGCTCAGTGGTTCGGGGTCAGCCCCAGCATTTT.

The chain combines TRBV7-7 with TRBJ2-2; 10 bases line up with TRBD2. The CDR3 consists of 16 residues. Trimming at V came to 5 bases and at J to 5 bases, leaving 8 bases not matched to a gene. CDR1 and CDR2 (germline): SSHAT, FNYEAQ (reference sequence). The DNA for the CDR3 is TGTGCCAGCAGCGAAACCGGGACTAGCGTGACCGGGGAGCTGTTTTTT. It translates to CASSETGTSVTGELFF.

This clone was seen just once. The chain's CDR3 is CASSLGLSHEQYF. For the CDR3, the DNA is TGTGCCAGCAGCTTGGGTTTATCCCACGAGCAGTACTTC. The rearrangement links TRBV5-6 to TRBJ2-7; no clear D. The CDR3 has 13 residues. Germline CDR1 is SGHDT and CDR2 is YYEEEE. Deletions cut 0 bases from V and 5 bases from J, with 9 bases between.

The chain carries TRBV7-9 and TRBJ2-7; D is perhaps TRBD2 (5 bases). V lost 5 bases to trimming and J lost 3 bases, with 8 bases between them. CDR1 is SEHNR, CDR2 FQNEAQ, per germline (reference sequence). The CDR3 contains 12 residues. The CDR3 bases are TGTGCCAGCAGCCGGACTGTCTACGAGCAGTACTTC. Protein: CASSRTVYEQYF.

The chain joins TRBV7-6 to TRBJ2-3; 8 bases line up with TRBD2. Germline V lookup: CDR1 SGHVS, CDR2 FNYEAQ. V was clipped by 3 bases and J by 3 bases; unmatched bases: 11. This CDR3 spans 17 amino acids. The CDR3 DNA is TGTGCCAGCAGCTTCAGAGCCAGCGGGGGACTTACAGATACGCAGTATTTT. Protein product: CASSFRASGGLTDTQYF.

The chain links TRBV5-4 to TRBJ1-4; tentative D call: TRBD1 (6 bases). From germline, CDR1 is SGHNT and CDR2 YYREEE (reference sequence). The germline V and J ends were trimmed by 5 bases and 7 bases, with 30 bases remaining between them. The CDR3 loop spans 19 amino acids. This CDR3 reads CASSYGGGALRYALEKLFF. DNA for the CDR3: TGTGCCAGCAGTTACGGAGGGGGGGCCCTACGCTACGCGCTTGAAAAACTGTTTTTT.

This chain joins TRBV6-6 and TRBJ1-1; D remains unclear. Trimming took 8 bases from V and 0 from J, leaving 16 bases between them. The CDR3 is 15 amino acids. Germline V gives CDR1 MNHNY, CDR2 SVGAGI (reference sequence). This CDR3 is CASVGQLTLNTEAFF. The CDR3 bases are TGTGCCAGCGTGGGCCAGCTTACCCTGAACACTGAAGCTTTCTTT.

The rearrangement uses TRBV9 and TRBJ2-1; 13 bases match TRBD2. The CDR3 length is 17 residues. J gave up 3 bases and V 2 bases, and 5 bases lay outside the gene matches. CDR1 SGDLS and CDR2 YYNGEE come from the germline V gene. DNA for the CDR3: TGTGCCAGCAGCGTTACAGGGACTAGCGGGATCTACAATGAGCAGTTCTTC. This codes for CASSVTGTSGIYNEQFF.

This clone was found once. The chain uses TRBV7-2 and TRBJ1-4, with no clear D. This CDR3 has 15 amino acids. Germline V gives CDR1 SGHTA, CDR2 FQGNSA. V was shortened by 1 base and J by 7 bases, with 13 bases between the two germline ends. CDR3 sequence reads: CASSLGVAPSEKLFF. The CDR3 region has the DNA TGTGCCAGCAGCTTAGGGGTTGCGCCTAGTGAAAAACTGTTTTTT. The full variable domain, in which reference TRBV7-2 and TRBJ1-4 provide the parts outside the CDR3, is GAGVSQSPSNKVTEKGKDVELRCDPISGHTALYWYRQSLGQGLEFLIYFQGNSAPDKSGLPSDRFSAERTGGSVSTLTIQRTQQEDSAVYLCASSLGVAPSEKLFFGSGTQLSVL.

The chain joins TRBV9 to TRBJ2-1, with a possible D match to TRBD1 (6 bases). Germline V gene data show CDR1 as SGDLS and CDR2 as YYNGEE. The V end lost 4 bases, the J end lost 6 bases, and 17 bases lay between the germline ends. This CDR3 contains 15 residues. The CDR3 nucleotides are TGTGCCAGCAGCCCTTTGAGTGGGGGCCCCAATGAGCAGTTCTTC. Translating it yields CASSPLSGGPNEQFF.

The chain joins TRBV7-9 to TRBJ1-6, with TRBD1 matching 7 bases. Unmatched junction bases numbered 8, after V lost 5 bases and J lost 10 bases. Germline CDR1 SEHNR, CDR2 FQNEAQ (reference sequence). There are 14 residues in the CDR3. CDR3 region: CASSRDRVDSPLHF. In DNA, the CDR3 is TGTGCCAGCAGCCGAGACAGGGTGGACTCACCCCTCCACTTT.

The rearrangement links TRBV5-8 to TRBJ1-6; D might be TRBD1 (6 bases). CDR1 and CDR2 from the germline V gene are SGHTS and YDEGEE. Trimming left V 3 bases short and J 5 bases short, with 12 bases between. CDR3 length: 15 amino acids. The CDR3 sequence: CASSSTGSDNSPLHF. The CDR3 DNA reads TGTGCCAGCAGCTCTACAGGGTCGGATAATTCACCCCTCCACTTT. The whole variable domain, filled in from reference TRBV5-8 and TRBJ1-6, reads EAGVTQSPTHLIKTRGQQATLRCSPISGHTSVYWYQQALGLGLQFLLWYDEGEERNRGNFPPRFSGRQFPNYSSELNVNALELEDSALYLCASSSTGSDNSPLHFGNGTRLTVT.

The rearrangement uses TRBV5-1 and TRBJ2-1; D is ambiguous. Germline assignment: CDR1 SGHRS and CDR2 YFSETQ. The CDR3 sequence is 11 residues long. Trimming stripped 4 bases from V and 9 bases from J, with 8 bases between. The DNA of the CDR3 is TGCGCCAGCAGCGAGGAGATTGAGCAGTTCTTC. Residues: CASSEEIEQFF. Based on the CDR3 plus reference TRBV5-1 and TRBJ2-1, the full variable domain is KAGVTQTPRYLIKTRGQQVTLSCSPISGHRSVSWYQQTPGQGLQFLFEYFSETQRNKGNFPGRFSGRQFSNSRSEMNVSTLELGDSALYLCASSEEIEQFFGPGTRLTVL.

The chain recombines TRBV11-2 with TRBJ2-7; 7 bases are shared with TRBD1. Germline-derived CDR1 and CDR2 are SGHAT and FQNNGV. The CDR3 sequence is 16 residues long. The junction had 10 bases not matched to a gene; V was cut back by 5 bases and J by 0 bases. CDR3 DNA sequence: TGTGCCAGCAGCCCGATGACAGGGACCTTCTCCTACGAGCAGTACTTC. It encodes CASSPMTGTFSYEQYF.

The chain employs TRBV7-2 and TRBJ2-5; D uncertain. CDR1 is SGHTA and CDR2 is FQGNSA in the germline V gene. V lost 1 base and J lost 2, with 5 bases in between. This CDR3 comprises 13 residues. The CDR3 DNA sequence: TGTGCCAGCAGCTTAGAACAGCAAGAGACCCAGTACTTC. This sequence encodes CASSLEQQETQYF.

This clone has only a few counts. The rearrangement links TRBV7-9 to TRBJ1-1; D might be TRBD1 (5 bases). The germline V gene has CDR1 SEHNR and CDR2 FQNEAQ (reference sequence). The CDR3 runs 15 residues. Trimming shortened V by 5 bases and J by 0 bases, and 13 bases separated the two germline ends. The CDR3: CASSPRQTLNTEAFF. CDR3 coding DNA: TGTGCCAGCAGCCCCCGACAGACCTTGAACACTGAAGCTTTCTTT. Together with reference TRBV7-9 and TRBJ1-1, the CDR3 gives the full variable domain: DTGVSQNPRHKITKRGQNVTFRCDPISEHNRLYWYRQTLGQGPEFLTYFQNEAQLEKSRLLSDRFSAERPKGSFSTLEIQRTEQGDSAMYLCASSPRQTLNTEAFFGQGTRLTVV.

V and J are TRBV6-6 and TRBJ2-7, with 8 bases that match TRBD1. V lost 4 bases and J lost 6; bases outside the gene matches: 11. Germline V gives CDR1 MNHNY, CDR2 SVGAGI (reference sequence). This CDR3 spans 15 amino acids. The CDR3 loop reads CASSWVPGQGSEQYF. Written as DNA, the CDR3 is TGTGCCAGCAGTTGGGTTCCCGGACAGGGAAGCGAGCAGTACTTC.

The rearrangement links TRBV6-5 to TRBJ2-1; D is unclear. CDR1 MNHEY and CDR2 SVGAGI come from the germline V gene. The CDR3 is 13 amino acids. The V end was cut by 5 bases, the J end by 5 bases, with 10 bases between. CDR3 loop: CASSRSIDNEQFF. The CDR3, as DNA: TGTGCCAGCAGTCGCAGTATTGACAATGAGCAGTTCTTC.

J is TRBJ2-3 and V is TRBV7-2, with TRBD2 identical over 11 bases. There are 15 residues in the CDR3. V shed 3 bases, J shed 4 bases, and the junction held 3 bases outside the gene matches. The germline CDR1 and CDR2 sequences are SGHTA and FQGNSA. In nucleotides, the CDR3 is TGTGCCAGCAGCTTTAGCGGGAGGGCGTCAGATACGCAGTATTTT. Residues: CASSFSGRASDTQYF.

As to this clone: Compared with germline, one end of the junction differs, possibly owing to a read error. V usage is TRBV13 and J usage is TRBJ2-1, with 8 bases identical to TRBD2. This CDR3 has 13 residues. Germline values: CDR1 PRHDT, CDR2 FYEKMQ (reference sequence). In nucleotides, the CDR3 is TGTGCCAGCAGCGGGGCGGGGGGCGAACCAAGCCTCTTC. This codes for CASSGAGGEPSLF. Using reference TRBV13 and TRBJ2-1 for the parts outside the CDR3, the full variable domain is AAGVIQSPRHLIKEKRETATLKCYPIPRHDTVYWYQQGPGQDPQFLISFYEKMQSDKGSIPDRFSAQQFSDYHSELNMSSLELGDSALYFCASSGAGGEPSLFGPGTRLTVL.

This clone has a handful of counts. This chain uses TRBV6-6 with TRBJ1-2, with D possibly matching TRBD1 (6 bases). V was clipped by 6 bases and J by 5 bases, with 19 bases between them. This CDR3 region has 15 residues. Germline-derived CDR1 and CDR2 are MNHNY and SVGAGI (reference sequence). CDR3 region: CASRKGQWAAYGYTF. DNA for the CDR3: TGTGCCAGCAGAAAAGGACAGTGGGCGGCTTATGGCTACACCTTC.

The J gene is TRBJ2-3, the V gene TRBV30, with a weak D call TRBD2 (6 bases). CDR1 is GTSNPN and CDR2 is SVGIG in the germline V gene (reference sequence). The CDR3 loop spans 12 amino acids. Trimming removed 4 bases from V and 3 bases from J, with 8 bases in between. CDR3 residues: CAWTSVTDTQYF. The CDR3 DNA is TGTGCCTGGACTAGCGTTACAGATACGCAGTATTTT.